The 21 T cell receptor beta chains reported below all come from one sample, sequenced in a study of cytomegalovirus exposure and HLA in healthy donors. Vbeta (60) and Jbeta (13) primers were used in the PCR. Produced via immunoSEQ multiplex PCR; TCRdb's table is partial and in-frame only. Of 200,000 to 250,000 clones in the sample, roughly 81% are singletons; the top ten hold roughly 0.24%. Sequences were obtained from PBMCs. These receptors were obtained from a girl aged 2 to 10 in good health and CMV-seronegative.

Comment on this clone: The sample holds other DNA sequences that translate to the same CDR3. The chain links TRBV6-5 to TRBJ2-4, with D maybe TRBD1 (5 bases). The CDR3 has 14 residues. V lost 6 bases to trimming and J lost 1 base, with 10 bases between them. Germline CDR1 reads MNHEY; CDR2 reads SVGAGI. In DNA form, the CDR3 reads TGTGCCAGCAGCTATAACAGGGCCAAAAACATTCAGTACTTC. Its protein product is CASSYNRAKNIQYF.

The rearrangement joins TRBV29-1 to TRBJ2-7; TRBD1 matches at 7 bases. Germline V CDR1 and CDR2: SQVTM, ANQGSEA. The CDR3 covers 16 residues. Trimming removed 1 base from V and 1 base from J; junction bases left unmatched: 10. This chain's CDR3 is CSVEARTGKVSYEQYF. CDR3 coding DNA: TGCAGCGTTGAAGCCCGGACAGGTAAAGTATCCTACGAGCAGTACTTC.

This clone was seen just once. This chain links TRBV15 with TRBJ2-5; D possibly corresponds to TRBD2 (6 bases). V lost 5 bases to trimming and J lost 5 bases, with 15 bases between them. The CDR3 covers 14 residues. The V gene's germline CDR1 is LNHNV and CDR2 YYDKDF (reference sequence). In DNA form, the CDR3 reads TGTGCCACCAGCCCTACTTCCCGGGGGGAGACCCAGTACTTC. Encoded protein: CATSPTSRGETQYF.

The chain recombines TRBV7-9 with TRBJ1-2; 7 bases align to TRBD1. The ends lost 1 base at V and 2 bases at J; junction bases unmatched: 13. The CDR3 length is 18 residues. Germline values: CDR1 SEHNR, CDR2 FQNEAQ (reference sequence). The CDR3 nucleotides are TGTGCCAGCAGCTTAGGCCCCAATGTTAACAGGGGCAACTATGGCTACACCTTC. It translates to CASSLGPNVNRGNYGYTF. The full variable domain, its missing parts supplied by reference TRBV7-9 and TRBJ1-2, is DTGVSQNPRHKITKRGQNVTFRCDPISEHNRLYWYRQTLGQGPEFLTYFQNEAQLEKSRLLSDRFSAERPKGSFSTLEIQRTEQGDSAMYLCASSLGPNVNRGNYGYTFGSGTRLTVV.

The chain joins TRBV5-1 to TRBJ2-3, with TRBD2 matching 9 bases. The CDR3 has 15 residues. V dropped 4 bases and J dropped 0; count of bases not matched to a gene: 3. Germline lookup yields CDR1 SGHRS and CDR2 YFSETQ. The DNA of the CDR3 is TGCGCCAGCAGCCCCACTAGCGGGAGCACAGATACGCAGTATTTT. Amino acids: CASSPTSGSTDTQYF.

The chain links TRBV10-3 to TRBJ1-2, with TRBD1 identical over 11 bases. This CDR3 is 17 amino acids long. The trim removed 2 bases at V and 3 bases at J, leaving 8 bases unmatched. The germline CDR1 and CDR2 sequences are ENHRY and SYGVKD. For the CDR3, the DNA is TGTGCCATCAGTGAGGTTGGACAGGGGGCTAAGGACTATGGCTACACCTTC. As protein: CAISEVGQGAKDYGYTF.

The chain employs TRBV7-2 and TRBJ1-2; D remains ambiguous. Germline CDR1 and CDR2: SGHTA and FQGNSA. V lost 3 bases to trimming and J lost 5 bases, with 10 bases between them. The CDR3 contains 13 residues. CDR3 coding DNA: TGTGCCAGCAGCTTTGGTGGGAGGTATGGCTACACCTTC. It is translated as CASSFGGRYGYTF.

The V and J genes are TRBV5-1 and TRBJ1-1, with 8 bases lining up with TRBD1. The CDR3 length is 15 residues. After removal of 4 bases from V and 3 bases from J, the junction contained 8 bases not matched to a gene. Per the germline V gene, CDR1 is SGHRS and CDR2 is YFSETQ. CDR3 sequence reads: CASSGGTGADTEAFF. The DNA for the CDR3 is TGCGCCAGCAGCGGGGGGACAGGAGCGGACACTGAAGCTTTCTTT. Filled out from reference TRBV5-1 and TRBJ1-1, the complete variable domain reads KAGVTQTPRYLIKTRGQQVTLSCSPISGHRSVSWYQQTPGQGLQFLFEYFSETQRNKGNFPGRFSGRQFSNSRSEMNVSTLELGDSALYLCASSGGTGADTEAFFGQGTRLTVV.

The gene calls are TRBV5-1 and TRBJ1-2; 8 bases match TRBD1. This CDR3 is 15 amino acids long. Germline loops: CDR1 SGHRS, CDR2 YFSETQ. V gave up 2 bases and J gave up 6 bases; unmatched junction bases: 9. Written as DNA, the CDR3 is TGCGCCAGCAGCTTAGACCCGAACAGGGGGGATGGCTACACCTTC. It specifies CASSLDPNRGDGYTF.

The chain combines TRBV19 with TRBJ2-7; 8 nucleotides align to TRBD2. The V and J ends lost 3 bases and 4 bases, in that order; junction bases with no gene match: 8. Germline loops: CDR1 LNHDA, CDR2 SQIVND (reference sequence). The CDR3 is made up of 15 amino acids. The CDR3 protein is CASSISASGRYEQYF. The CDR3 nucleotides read TGTGCCAGTAGTATTTCCGCTAGCGGGCGATACGAGCAGTACTTC. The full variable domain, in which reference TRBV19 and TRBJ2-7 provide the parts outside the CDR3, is DGGITQSPKYLFRKEGQNVTLSCEQNLNHDAMYWYRQDPGQGLRLIYYSQIVNDFQKGDIAEGYSVSREKKESFPLTVTSAQKNPTAFYLCASSISASGRYEQYFGPGTRLTVT.

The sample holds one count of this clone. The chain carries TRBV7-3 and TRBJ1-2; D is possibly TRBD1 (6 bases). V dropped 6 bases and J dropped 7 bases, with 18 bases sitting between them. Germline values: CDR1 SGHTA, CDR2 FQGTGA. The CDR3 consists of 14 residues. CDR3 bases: TGTGCCAGCAGTATCCACAGGGAAGTGGGTGGCTACACCTTC. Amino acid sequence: CASSIHREVGGYTF. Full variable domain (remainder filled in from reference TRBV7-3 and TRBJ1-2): GAGVSQTPSNKVTEKGKYVELRCDPISGHTALYWYRQSLGQGPEFLIYFQGTGAADDSGLPNDRFFAVRPEGSVSTLKIQRTERGDSAVYLCASSIHREVGGYTFGSGTRLTVV.

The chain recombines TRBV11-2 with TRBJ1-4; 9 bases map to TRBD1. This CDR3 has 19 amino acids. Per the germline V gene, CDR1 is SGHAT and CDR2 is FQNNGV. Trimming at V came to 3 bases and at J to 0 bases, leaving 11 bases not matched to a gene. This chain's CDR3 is CASSLGGPGQGATNEKLFF. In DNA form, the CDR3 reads TGTGCCAGCAGCTTGGGGGGTCCGGGACAGGGAGCAACTAATGAAAAACTGTTTTTT.

CDR3 sequence reads: CASSDGYTQYF. CDR3 in DNA: TGTGCCAGCAGTGACGGGTATACGCAGTATTTT. This rearrangement joins TRBV2 to TRBJ2-3; D gene uncertain. V was pared by 3 bases and J by 7 bases, with 5 bases between. CDR1 SNHLY and CDR2 FYNNEI come from the germline V gene. This CDR3 region has 11 residues.

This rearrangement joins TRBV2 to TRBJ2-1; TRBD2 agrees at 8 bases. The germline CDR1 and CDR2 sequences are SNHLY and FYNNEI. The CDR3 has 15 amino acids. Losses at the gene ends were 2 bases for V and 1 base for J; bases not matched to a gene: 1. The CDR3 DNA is TGTGCCAGCAGTGAACCGGGGGGGTCCTACAATGAGCAGTTCTTC. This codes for CASSEPGGSYNEQFF.

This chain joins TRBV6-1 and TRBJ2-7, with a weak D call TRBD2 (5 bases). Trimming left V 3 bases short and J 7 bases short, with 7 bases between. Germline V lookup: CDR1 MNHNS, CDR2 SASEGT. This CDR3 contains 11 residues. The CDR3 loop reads CASSDTGEQYF. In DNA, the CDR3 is TGTGCCAGCAGTGACACGGGGGAGCAGTACTTC.

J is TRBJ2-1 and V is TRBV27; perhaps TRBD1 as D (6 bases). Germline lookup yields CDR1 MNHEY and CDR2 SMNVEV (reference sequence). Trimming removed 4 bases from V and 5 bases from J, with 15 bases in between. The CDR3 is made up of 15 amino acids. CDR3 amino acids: CASSSLGATHNEQFF. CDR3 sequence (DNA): TGTGCCAGCAGTTCTTTGGGGGCGACCCACAATGAGCAGTTCTTC.

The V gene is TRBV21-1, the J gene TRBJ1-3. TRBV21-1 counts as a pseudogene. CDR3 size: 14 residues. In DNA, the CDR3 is TGTGCCAGCAGCAAAGGTCGCTCTGGAAACACCATATATTTT. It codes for CASSKGRSGNTIYF.

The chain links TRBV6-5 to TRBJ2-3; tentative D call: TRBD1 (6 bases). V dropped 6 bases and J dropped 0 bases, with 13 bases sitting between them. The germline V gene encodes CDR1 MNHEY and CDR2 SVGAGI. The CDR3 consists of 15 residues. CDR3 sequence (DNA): TGTGCCAGCAGAATCAGGGGTGCTAGCACAGATACGCAGTATTTT. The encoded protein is CASRIRGASTDTQYF.

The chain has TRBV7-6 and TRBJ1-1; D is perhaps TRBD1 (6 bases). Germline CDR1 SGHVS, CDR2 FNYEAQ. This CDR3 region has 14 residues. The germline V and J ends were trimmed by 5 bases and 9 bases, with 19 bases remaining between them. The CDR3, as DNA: TGTGCCAGCAGCCCCAGCCGGGGGGCGCCGCAAGCTTTCTTT. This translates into CASSPSRGAPQAFF. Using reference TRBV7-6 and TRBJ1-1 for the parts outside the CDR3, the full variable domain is GAGVSQSPRYKVTKRGQDVALRCDPISGHVSLYWYRQALGQGPEFLTYFNYEAQQDKSGLPNDRFSAERPEGSISTLTIQRTEQRDSAMYRCASSPSRGAPQAFFGQGTRLTVV.

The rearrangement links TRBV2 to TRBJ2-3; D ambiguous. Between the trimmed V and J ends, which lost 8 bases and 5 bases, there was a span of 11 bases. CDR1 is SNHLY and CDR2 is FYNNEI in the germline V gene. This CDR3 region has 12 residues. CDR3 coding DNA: TGTGCCAGCCCCGTCCGAGGAGATACGCAGTATTTT. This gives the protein CASPVRGDTQYF. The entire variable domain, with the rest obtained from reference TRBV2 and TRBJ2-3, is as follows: EPEVTQTPSHQVTQMGQEVILRCVPISNHLYFYWYRQILGQKVEFLVSFYNNEISEKSEIFDDQFSVERPDGSNFTLKIRSTKLEDSAMYFCASPVRGDTQYFGPGTRLTVL.

In nucleotides, the CDR3 is TGTGCCAGCAGCGTAGGATTCGCGGGGGGCCCTGAAGCTTTCTTT. This sequence encodes CASSVGFAGGPEAFF. V and J are TRBV9 and TRBJ1-1; the D gene is possibly TRBD1 (6 bases). V was clipped by 0 bases and J by 6 bases, with 15 bases between them. In germline, CDR1 is SGDLS, CDR2 YYNGEE. This CDR3 region has 15 residues.